The 24 T cell receptor beta chains below were found in one sample sequenced in a study of T cell changes during pregnancy in multiple sclerosis. Only in-frame clones appear in the TCRdb table, and some are missing; sequencing was by immunoSEQ multiplex PCR. The repertoire holds fewer than 85,000 clones, 85% to 95% seen once, with just over 2.5% in the top ten. Specimen: peripheral blood, collected after pregnancy. The receptors stem from a female donor in good health, enrolled as a control in a pregnancy study.

This rearrangement joins TRBV28 to TRBJ1-6, with a possible D match to TRBD1 (6 bases). This CDR3 has 13 amino acids. The V gene lost 6 bases and the J gene lost 8 bases, with 11 bases spanning the gap. The germline V gene has CDR1 MDHEN and CDR2 SYDVKM. CDR3: CASRDRLHSPLHF. As DNA, the CDR3 is TGTGCCAGCAGAGACAGGTTGCATTCACCCCTCCACTTT.

The genes are TRBV9 and TRBJ2-1; 10 nucleotides match TRBD2. This CDR3 has 16 amino acids. The V segment lost 0 bases and the J segment 9 bases; nucleotides outside the gene matches: 9. Germline values: CDR1 SGDLS, CDR2 YYNGEE. CDR3 sequence reads: CASSVDGASGSGEQFF. CDR3 DNA sequence: TGTGCCAGCAGCGTAGATGGGGCTAGCGGGAGTGGTGAGCAGTTCTTC. Full variable domain (outside the CDR3, taken from reference TRBV9 and TRBJ2-1): DSGVTQTPKHLITATGQRVTLRCSPRSGDLSVYWYQQSLDQGLQFLIQYYNGEERAKGNILERFSAQQFPDLHSELNLSSLELGDSALYFCASSVDGASGSGEQFFGPGTRLTVL.

The V call is TRBV7-6, the J call TRBJ2-3, with a possible D match to TRBD1 (6 bases). The V gene lost 7 bases and the J gene lost 0 bases, with 14 bases spanning the gap. The germline V gene encodes CDR1 SGHVS and CDR2 FNYEAQ. The CDR3 has 15 residues. CDR3 sequence (DNA): TGTGCCAGCATCCTCCGGGACATAAGCACAGATACGCAGTATTTT. Protein: CASILRDISTDTQYF.

The chain has TRBV2 and TRBJ1-1; 11 bases are a match to TRBD1. Per germline, CDR1 SNHLY and CDR2 FYNNEI. The J segment lost 5 bases and the V segment lost 10 bases, leaving 6 bases of the junction unmatched. This CDR3 has 13 residues. CDR3 loop: CATPGQGGTEAFF. The CDR3 region has the DNA TGTGCCACCCCGGGACAGGGGGGAACTGAAGCTTTCTTT.

The V call is TRBV12-5, the J call TRBJ2-7, with 14 bases identical to TRBD2. This CDR3 contains 17 residues. V trimming: 6 bases; J trimming: 1 base; junction bases outside the gene matches: 8. CDR1 LGHNT and CDR2 FRNRAP come from the germline V gene. The CDR3 DNA follows: TGTGCTAGTGGCCGCCTCGGACTAGCGGGGGGTTCCTACGAGCAGTACTTC. It encodes CASGRLGLAGGSYEQYF.

Comment on this clone: The junction departs from germline at one end; a sequencing error may be responsible. The rearrangement uses TRBV9 and TRBJ2-3, with no clear D. This CDR3 contains 15 residues. Germline CDR1 SGDLS, CDR2 YYNGEE. In nucleotides, the CDR3 is TGTGCCAGCAGCTTCTTCCCCGAACTCACAGATATGCAGTATTTT. Its protein is CASSFFPELTDMQYF.

This clone was observed once. This chain links TRBV5-1 with TRBJ1-2; 9 nucleotides line up with TRBD1. Germline CDR1 SGHRS, CDR2 YFSETQ. The CDR3 is 14 amino acids. V trimming: 4 bases; J trimming: 7 bases; junction bases outside the gene matches: 8. The CDR3 loop reads CASSLRDRVFGYTF. CDR3 coding DNA: TGCGCCAGCAGCCTCCGGGACAGGGTTTTTGGCTACACCTTC. The whole variable domain, filled in from reference TRBV5-1 and TRBJ1-2, reads KAGVTQTPRYLIKTRGQQVTLSCSPISGHRSVSWYQQTPGQGLQFLFEYFSETQRNKGNFPGRFSGRQFSNSRSEMNVSTLELGDSALYLCASSLRDRVFGYTFGSGTRLTVV.

This clone has only one observation. This chain links TRBV6-5 with TRBJ1-6, with D tentatively TRBD1 (6 bases). The germline V gene encodes CDR1 MNHEY and CDR2 SVGAGI. V lost 2 bases and J lost 9, with 14 bases in between. The CDR3 loop spans 15 amino acids. As DNA, the CDR3 is TGTGCCAGCAGTTACACGCAGTACAGGGCTTCACCCCTCCACTTT. Residues: CASSYTQYRASPLHF.

The V call is TRBV5-8, the J call TRBJ2-7; 9 bases agree with TRBD1. The CDR3 length is 15 residues. Germline V gene data show CDR1 as SGHTS and CDR2 as YDEGEE. The V segment lost 3 bases and the J segment 3 bases; nucleotides outside the gene matches: 7. CDR3 loop: CASSSLGDRVYEQYF. The CDR3 bases are TGTGCCAGCAGCTCCTTAGGGGACAGGGTCTACGAGCAGTACTTC.

The rearrangement links TRBV6-5 to TRBJ2-1; no definite D call. Between the trimmed V and J ends, which lost 0 bases and 8 bases, there was a span of 14 bases. This CDR3 comprises 15 residues. Germline CDR1 reads MNHEY; CDR2 reads SVGAGI. CDR3 protein: CASSYSGDPGDEQFF. CDR3 coding DNA: TGTGCCAGCAGTTACTCAGGAGACCCCGGAGATGAGCAGTTCTTC.

A few counts support this clone. J is TRBJ2-7 and V is TRBV11-3; D is possibly TRBD2 (6 bases). Germline loops: CDR1 SGHNT, CDR2 YENEEA. CDR3 length: 13 amino acids. V dropped 5 bases and J dropped 1 base, with 9 bases sitting between them. The CDR3 spells CASSLRGSYEQYF. For the CDR3, the DNA is TGTGCCAGCAGCCTGCGGGGATCCTACGAGCAGTACTTC.

The chain carries TRBV5-8 and TRBJ2-3; 9 bases align to TRBD2. CDR3 length equals 15 residues. Germline V CDR1 and CDR2: SGHTS, YDEGEE. V was clipped by 1 base and J by 8 bases; unmatched bases: 8. The CDR3 sequence is CASSLYGGREVTQYF. As DNA, the CDR3 is TGTGCCAGCAGCTTGTACGGCGGGAGGGAGGTTACGCAGTATTTT. Based on the CDR3 plus reference TRBV5-8 and TRBJ2-3, the full variable domain is EAGVTQSPTHLIKTRGQQATLRCSPISGHTSVYWYQQALGLGLQFLLWYDEGEERNRGNFPPRFSGRQFPNYSSELNVNALELEDSALYLCASSLYGGREVTQYFGPGTRLTVL.

Note on this clone: One end of the junction is discordant with germline, which a read error may explain. The rearrangement joins TRBV7-9 to TRBJ1-1; TRBD1 matches 7 bases. The CDR3 loop spans 14 amino acids. Germline CDR1 is SEHNR and CDR2 is FQNEAQ (reference sequence). CDR3 coding DNA: TGTGCCAGCAGTTTAGGGGGCGCTTCGATTGAAGCTTTCTTT. The encoded protein is CASSLGGASIEAFF.

This sequence joins TRBV30 and TRBJ1-5, with a tentative D call TRBD1 (5 bases). V lost 3 bases and J 7 bases, leaving 13 bases between the germline ends. Germline V gene lookup returns CDR1 GTSNPN and CDR2 SVGIG (reference sequence). This CDR3 region has 13 residues. The CDR3 is CAWRRGGGQPQHF. CDR3 nucleotide sequence: TGTGCCTGGAGGCGGGGCGGAGGACAGCCCCAGCATTTT.

This clone was seen once. The J gene is TRBJ2-1, the V gene TRBV19; D may be TRBD2 (5 bases). Between the trimmed V and J ends, which lost 2 bases and 3 bases, there was a span of 14 bases. Per the germline V gene, CDR1 is LNHDA and CDR2 is SQIVND (reference sequence). The CDR3 is 16 residues long. CDR3 in amino acids: CASSIKRATSYNEQFF. In DNA, the CDR3 is TGTGCCAGTAGTATAAAGAGGGCCACCAGCTACAATGAGCAGTTCTTC.

The chain couples TRBV6-5 to TRBJ1-5; tentative D call: TRBD1 (5 bases). The CDR3 runs to 14 residues. V lost 2 bases, J lost 5 bases, and 10 bases lay in between. CDR1 MNHEY and CDR2 SVGAGI come from the germline V gene. The CDR3 nucleotides read TGTGCCAGCAGTTACGGTACGGGGGATCAGCCCCAGCATTTT. Translating gives CASSYGTGDQPQHF.

The chain combines TRBV30 with TRBJ2-3; D is undetermined. Germline V gene sequence: CDR1 GTSNPN, CDR2 SVGIG (reference sequence). This CDR3 spans 12 amino acids. V was clipped by 2 bases and J by 13 bases, with 16 bases between them. In nucleotides, the CDR3 is TGTGCCTGGAGTAAGACTGACGAGTGTAAGTATTTT. Translating it yields CAWSKTDECKYF. Variable domain in full (rest from reference TRBV30 and TRBJ2-3): SQTIHQWPATLVQPVGSPLSLECTVEGTSNPNLYWYRQAAGRGLQLLFYSVGIGQISSEVPQNLSASRPQDRQFILSSKKLLLSDSGFYLCAWSKTDECKYFGPGTRLTVL.

V and J are TRBV5-1 and TRBJ1-2; D unresolved. CDR3 length: 16 residues. The V gene's germline CDR1 is SGHRS and CDR2 YFSETQ. Trimming took 0 bases from V and 2 from J, leaving 14 bases between them. This CDR3 reads CASSLASTRGNYGYTF. CDR3 DNA sequence: TGCGCCAGCAGCTTGGCCTCGACAAGAGGGAACTATGGCTACACCTTC. The full variable domain, completed using reference TRBV5-1 and TRBJ1-2, is KAGVTQTPRYLIKTRGQQVTLSCSPISGHRSVSWYQQTPGQGLQFLFEYFSETQRNKGNFPGRFSGRQFSNSRSEMNVSTLELGDSALYLCASSLASTRGNYGYTFGSGTRLTVV.

CDR3 coding DNA: TGTGCCAGCAGCTTCGGGAAGAACACTGAAGCTTTCTTT. Translating it yields CASSFGKNTEAFF. V gene TRBV7-9 combines with J gene TRBJ1-1; D is undetermined. CDR1 and CDR2 from the germline V gene are SEHNR and FQNEAQ (reference sequence). This CDR3 has 13 residues. Trimming shortened V by 3 bases and J by 1 base, and 6 bases separated the two germline ends.

The chain combines TRBV11-2 with TRBJ2-3, with 15 bases identical to TRBD2. Germline assignment: CDR1 SGHAT and CDR2 FQNNGV. The CDR3 runs 13 residues. The V and J ends lost 5 bases and 15 bases, in that order; junction bases with no gene match: 6. The CDR3 loop is CASSAGLAGGPYF. The CDR3, as DNA: TGTGCCAGCAGCGCCGGACTAGCGGGGGGGCCTTATTTT.

The chain has TRBV7-9 and TRBJ1-1; TRBD1 matches 7 bases. Germline V gives CDR1 SEHNR, CDR2 FQNEAQ (reference sequence). The CDR3 has 13 residues. Losses at the gene ends were 7 bases for V and 6 bases for J; bases not matched to a gene: 8. The CDR3 sequence is CASTIDRDAEAFF. The CDR3 DNA reads as TGTGCCAGCACCATCGACAGGGACGCTGAAGCTTTCTTT.

This clone was detected only a few times. The V call is TRBV9, the J call TRBJ2-3; 9 bases are a match to TRBD2. CDR1 SGDLS and CDR2 YYNGEE come from the germline V gene. Trimming took 0 bases from V and 5 from J; bases not matched to a gene: 10. The CDR3 runs to 17 residues. The CDR3 region is CASSVDVAGVGVDTQYF. The CDR3 DNA is TGTGCCAGCAGCGTAGACGTAGCGGGAGTTGGGGTAGATACGCAGTATTTT.

This clone came up a few times. The rearrangement links TRBV19 to TRBJ2-5; TRBD2 agrees at 12 bases. Trimming took 5 bases from V and 5 from J; bases not matched to a gene: 6. The CDR3 covers 15 residues. Germline assignment: CDR1 LNHDA and CDR2 SQIVND (reference sequence). The CDR3 region is CASSATSGSYETQYF. CDR3 bases: TGTGCCAGTAGTGCGACTAGCGGGAGCTACGAGACCCAGTACTTC. The full variable domain, completed using reference TRBV19 and TRBJ2-5, is DGGITQSPKYLFRKEGQNVTLSCEQNLNHDAMYWYRQDPGQGLRLIYYSQIVNDFQKGDIAEGYSVSREKKESFPLTVTSAQKNPTAFYLCASSATSGSYETQYFGPGTRLLVL.

This chain uses TRBV6-1 with TRBJ1-5; no firm D call. V lost 7 bases, J lost 6 bases, and 13 bases lay in between. CDR3 length: 13 residues. Germline values: CDR1 MNHNS, CDR2 SASEGT. CDR3 bases: TGTGCCAGCAAGGAGGGCTTGAGTCAGCCCCAGCATTTT. It yields the protein CASKEGLSQPQHF.